The subject of this entry is one T cell receptor beta chain. The assay was immunoSEQ multiplex PCR, and TCRdb's table has in-frame clones only and misses some. The repertoire consists of some 17,000 clones, with over 70% occurring once and the leading ten covering 8% to 13%. These data belong to a study of blood T cell repertoires in COVID-19. Background on the study: PBMCs, B-cell-depleted T cells, or T cells provided the cDNA or gDNA that made up the material.

The V and J ends lost 8 bases and 5 bases respectively, with 10 bases between them. The CDR3 is 11 residues long. This receptor was obtained from a man aged 80 or over with acute or convalescent COVID-19. The chain employs TRBV12-3 or TRBV12-4 and TRBJ2-7; perhaps TRBD1 as D (5 bases). The sample comprised peripheral blood. The DNA for the CDR3 is TGTGCCAGCGCCAGGGTGGACGAGCAGTACTTC. Amino acids: CASARVDEQYF.